The TCR beta chain under discussion was sequenced for a study of naive and memory T cell subsets. An oligonucleotide containing a UMI was ligated to the 3' end of TCR cDNA. Whole blood, 2 to 2.5 ml, came from adult healthy volunteers. Input was about 1 to 1,100 ng of DNase-treated total RNA without cell sorting. The CDR3 has 14 residues. Germline CDR1 DFQATT, CDR2 SNEGSKA (reference sequence). A word on this clonotype: Its antigen is not identified.

General study points: TCR transcript changes with activation or differentiation may affect this RNA method.

Four PCR rounds used nested alpha and beta constant region primers plus the SP2 primer. TCRdb recomputed calls from the 5' RACE reads with MiXCR, one row per CDR3 protein. The sample includes about 62,000 distinct CDR3 sequences, under 10% of them seen just once. The chain links TRBV20-1 to TRBJ1-4; a weak D match, TRBD1 (6 bases). The receptor was derived from a female donor in good health. CDR3 protein: CSPKSGGGGEKLFF. The CDR3 region has the DNA TGCAGCCCTAAAAGCGGGGGCGGGGGTGAAAAACTGTTTTTT.